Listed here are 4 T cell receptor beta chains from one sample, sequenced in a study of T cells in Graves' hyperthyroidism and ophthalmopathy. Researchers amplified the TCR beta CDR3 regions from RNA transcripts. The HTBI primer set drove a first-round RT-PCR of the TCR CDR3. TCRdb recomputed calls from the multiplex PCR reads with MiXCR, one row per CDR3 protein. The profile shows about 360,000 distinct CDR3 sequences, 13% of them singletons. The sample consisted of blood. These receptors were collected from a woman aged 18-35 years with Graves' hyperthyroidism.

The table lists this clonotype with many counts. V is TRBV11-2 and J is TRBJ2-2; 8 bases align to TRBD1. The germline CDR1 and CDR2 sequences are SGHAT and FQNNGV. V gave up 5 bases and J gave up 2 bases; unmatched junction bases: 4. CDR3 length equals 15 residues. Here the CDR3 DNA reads TGTGCCAGCAGCCGAGGACAGGGAAACACCGGGGAGCTGTTTTTT. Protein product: CASSRGQGNTGELFF.

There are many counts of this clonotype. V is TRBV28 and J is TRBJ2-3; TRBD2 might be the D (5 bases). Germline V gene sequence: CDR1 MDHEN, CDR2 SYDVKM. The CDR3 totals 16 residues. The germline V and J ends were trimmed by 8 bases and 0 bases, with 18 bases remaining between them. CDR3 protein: CASSPHDGNSTDTQYF. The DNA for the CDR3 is TGTGCCAGCTCGCCCCACGACGGGAACAGCACAGATACGCAGTATTTT. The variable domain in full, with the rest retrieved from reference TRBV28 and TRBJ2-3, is DVKVTQSSRYLVKRTGEKVFLECVQDMDHENMFWYRQDPGLGLRLIYFSYDVKMKEKGDIPEGYSVSREKKERFSLILESASTNQTSMYLCASSPHDGNSTDTQYFGPGTRLTVL.

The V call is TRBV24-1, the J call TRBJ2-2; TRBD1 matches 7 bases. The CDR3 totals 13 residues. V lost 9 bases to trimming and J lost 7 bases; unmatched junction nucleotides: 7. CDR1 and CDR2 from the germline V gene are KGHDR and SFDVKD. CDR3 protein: CATGTDLNGELFF. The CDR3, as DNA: TGTGCCACCGGGACAGACCTTAACGGGGAGCTGTTTTTT.

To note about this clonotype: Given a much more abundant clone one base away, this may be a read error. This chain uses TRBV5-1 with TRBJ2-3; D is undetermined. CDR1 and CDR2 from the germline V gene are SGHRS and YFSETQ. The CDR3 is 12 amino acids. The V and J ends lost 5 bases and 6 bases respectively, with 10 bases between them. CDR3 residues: CASSSNADTQYF. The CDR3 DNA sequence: TGCGCCAGCAGTTCTAATGCGGATACGCAGTATTTT. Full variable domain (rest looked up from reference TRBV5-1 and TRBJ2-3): KAGVTQTPRYLIKTRGQQVTLSCSPISGHRSVSWYQQTPGQGLQFLFEYFSETQRNKGNFPGRFSGRQFSNSRSEMNVSTLELGDSALYLCASSSNADTQYFGPGTRLTVL.